A single TCR beta chain is shown here with its context. None of the patients had undergone any treatment ahead of thyroid surgery. This entry belongs to a study of metastatic and nonmetastatic thyroid tumors. Turning to the study itself: Repertoire comparisons spanned blood and tumor or nodule tissue from malignant and benign thyroid patients.

TCRdb reanalyzed the PCR reads with MiXCR. Here the sample spans about 20,000 clones, more than 20% being singletons. The CDR3 consists of 15 residues. Trimming cost V 4 bases and J 1 base; bases outside gene matches: 4. CDR1 and CDR2 (germline): LGHNA, YNFKEQ. This sequence joins TRBV4-2 and TRBJ1-2, with 9 bases identical to TRBD1. The sequencing sample was made of tumor tissue. This TCR derives from a female donor with papillary thyroid cancer or a benign thyroid nodule (not recorded which). Some clones in this sample may be carry-over from other donors' samples. CDR3 loop: CASSPGQGYNYGYTF. CDR3 nucleotide sequence: TGTGCCAGCAGCCCCGGACAGGGGTATAACTATGGCTACACCTTC.